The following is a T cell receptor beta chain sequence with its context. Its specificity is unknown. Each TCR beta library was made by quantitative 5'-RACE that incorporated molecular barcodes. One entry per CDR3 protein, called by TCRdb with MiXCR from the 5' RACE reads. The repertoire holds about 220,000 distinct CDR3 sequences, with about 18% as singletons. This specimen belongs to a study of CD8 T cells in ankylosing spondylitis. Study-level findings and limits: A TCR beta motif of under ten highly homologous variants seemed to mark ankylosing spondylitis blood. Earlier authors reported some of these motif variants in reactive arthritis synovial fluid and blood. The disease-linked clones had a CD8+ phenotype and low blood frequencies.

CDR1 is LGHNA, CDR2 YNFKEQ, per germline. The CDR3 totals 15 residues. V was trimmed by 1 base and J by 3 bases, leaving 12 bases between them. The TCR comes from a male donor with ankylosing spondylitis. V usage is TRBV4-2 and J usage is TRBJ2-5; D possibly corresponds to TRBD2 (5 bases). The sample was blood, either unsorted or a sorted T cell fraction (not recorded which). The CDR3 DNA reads TGTGCCAGCAGCCAAGTGGCGGGTAAAGAAGAGACCCAGTACTTC. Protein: CASSQVAGKEETQYF.